These 32 T cell receptor beta chains were all obtained from the same sample, sequenced in a study of CD8 T cells in Susac syndrome. Random hexamers were used to reverse transcribe the RNA input (about 0.45 to 1 ug). TCRdb ran MiXCR on the immunoSEQ multiplex PCR reads and lists one entry per CDR3 protein. The profile covers roughly 200,000 distinct CDR3 sequences, with under 97% appearing a single time and around 0.09% taken by the ten largest. The sequenced sample consisted of CD4+ T cells from PBMCs. The receptors stem from a human donor with multiple sclerosis.

The CDR3 DNA reads TGCAGTGCTTACAGGGGACAACGCGAGACCCAGTACTTC. Protein product: CSAYRGQRETQYF. The rearrangement joins TRBV20-1 to TRBJ2-5; the match to TRBD1 covers 7 bases. The J segment lost 5 bases and the V segment lost 5 bases, leaving 8 bases of the junction unmatched. Germline lookup yields CDR1 DFQATT and CDR2 SNEGSKA (reference sequence). There are 13 residues in the CDR3.

The chain employs TRBV30 and TRBJ2-1; TRBD2 agrees at 12 bases. CDR1 GTSNPN and CDR2 SVGIG come from the germline V gene (reference sequence). This CDR3 contains 13 residues. The DNA of the CDR3 is TGTTCTAGCGGGGGGGCCGGGTACAATGAGCAGTTCTTC. Translating it yields CSSGGAGYNEQFF.

J is TRBJ1-5 and V is TRBV7-9; D is undetermined. Per the germline V gene, CDR1 is SEHNR and CDR2 is FQNEAQ (reference sequence). V gave up 3 bases and J gave up 5 bases, with 5 bases separating them. The CDR3 length is 12 residues. The CDR3 sequence: CASSFRDQPQHF. Written as DNA, the CDR3 is TGTGCCAGCAGCTTTAGGGATCAGCCCCAGCATTTT.

This clonotype was found once. The chain uses TRBV4-3 and TRBJ1-6, with D hard to call. Trimming stripped 0 bases from V and 6 bases from J, with 9 bases between. Germline loops: CDR1 LGHNA, CDR2 YSLEER. This CDR3 has 15 amino acids. The CDR3 here is CASSQDRTVNSPLHF. As DNA, the CDR3 is TGCGCCAGCAGCCAAGATCGAACAGTTAATTCACCCCTCCACTTT.

This clonotype appeared once. This chain uses TRBV29-1 with TRBJ2-3; maybe TRBD1 (6 bases). The V and J ends lost 6 bases and 4 bases respectively, with 14 bases between them. The germline CDR1 and CDR2 sequences are SQVTM and ANQGSEA. This CDR3 is 13 amino acids long. The CDR3 sequence: CSVLPQGSDTQYF. CDR3 DNA: TGCAGCGTCTTACCACAGGGCTCAGATACGCAGTATTTT.

The chain couples TRBV9 to TRBJ2-5, with D unresolved. V was clipped by 0 bases and J by 1 base, with 7 bases between them. This CDR3 contains 14 residues. Germline V gene data show CDR1 as SGDLS and CDR2 as YYNGEE. The CDR3 DNA follows: TGTGCCAGCAGCGTAGGCCCAGGCCAAGAGACCCAGTACTTC. Translation: CASSVGPGQETQYF.

The chain has TRBV20-1 and TRBJ1-1; 10 bases match TRBD1. V gave up 5 bases and J gave up 6 bases; unmatched junction bases: 9. Germline-derived CDR1 and CDR2 are DFQATT and SNEGSKA (reference sequence). This CDR3 comprises 14 residues. CDR3 bases: TGCAGTGCTGCAAGGACAGGGGGGTTAGCTGAAGCTTTCTTT. Translating it yields CSAARTGGLAEAFF.

The DNA for the CDR3 is TGCAGTGCTAGAGATGGCGTACGAGAGACCCAGTACTTC. This sequence encodes CSARDGVRETQYF. This rearrangement joins TRBV20-1 to TRBJ2-5; D remains ambiguous. The V gene's germline CDR1 is DFQATT and CDR2 SNEGSKA (reference sequence). Trimming shortened V by 0 bases and J by 4 bases, and 9 bases separated the two germline ends. CDR3 length equals 13 residues.

V gene TRBV4-2 combines with J gene TRBJ2-3, with TRBD2 identical over 10 bases. J was trimmed by 6 bases and V by 4 bases; bases with no gene match: 10. The CDR3 consists of 16 residues. Germline loops: CDR1 LGHNA, CDR2 YNFKEQ. The CDR3 here is CASSPPLSGGLDTQYF. In DNA form, the CDR3 reads TGTGCCAGCAGCCCTCCTCTTAGCGGGGGGCTGGATACGCAGTATTTT.

The CDR3 DNA reads TGCGCCAGCAGCTCCCACCCGGGGGTTAGCGGTGGTGAGCAGTTCTTC. It yields the protein CASSSHPGVSGGEQFF. This sequence joins TRBV5-1 and TRBJ2-1, with D possibly being TRBD2 (6 bases). Germline CDR1 and CDR2: SGHRS and YFSETQ. The V end lost 3 bases, the J end lost 9 bases, and 22 bases lay between the germline ends. This CDR3 has 16 amino acids.

The CDR3 reads CASSFFPQETQYF. The CDR3 coding sequence is TGTGCCAGCAGCTTTTTCCCTCAAGAGACCCAGTACTTC. The V gene is TRBV7-6, the J gene TRBJ2-5; D is undetermined. This CDR3 region has 13 residues. Germline CDR1 is SGHVS and CDR2 is FNYEAQ. V was shortened by 3 bases and J by 2 bases, with 7 bases between the two germline ends.

The V gene is TRBV29-1, the J gene TRBJ2-5; D might be TRBD2 (6 bases). Per the germline V gene, CDR1 is SQVTM and CDR2 is ANQGSEA. The ends were cut back, 3 bases at V and 2 bases at J, with 16 bases in the middle. CDR3 length equals 15 residues. As DNA, the CDR3 is TGCAGCGTTGACGGGCGGGGCGCGGATCAAGAGACCCAGTACTTC. It specifies CSVDGRGADQETQYF.

The chain couples TRBV20-1 to TRBJ1-2; D gene unclear. The CDR3 has 15 amino acids. V shed 2 bases and J shed 4 bases, with 17 bases lying between them. The germline CDR1 and CDR2 sequences are DFQATT and SNEGSKA (reference sequence). The CDR3 spells CSARLGGDNLYGYTF. CDR3 DNA sequence: TGCAGTGCTAGACTTGGAGGAGACAACCTCTATGGCTACACCTTC.

V usage is TRBV5-1 and J usage is TRBJ1-1; no clear D gene. Between the trimmed V and J ends, which lost 0 bases and 0 bases, there was a span of 3 bases. Germline values: CDR1 SGHRS, CDR2 YFSETQ. This CDR3 contains 13 residues. The CDR3 loop reads CASSLGLNTEAFF. The DNA of the CDR3 is TGCGCCAGCAGCTTGGGGTTGAACACTGAAGCTTTCTTT.

This chain links TRBV27 with TRBJ2-1; possible D gene TRBD1, 6 bases. The V end was cut by 3 bases, the J end by 7 bases, with 16 bases between. CDR1 MNHEY and CDR2 SMNVEV come from the germline V gene (reference sequence). This CDR3 is built from 15 residues. The CDR3 coding sequence is TGTGCCAGCAGTTTTCAGGGGCGAATACCTAATGAGCAGTTCTTC. Translated: CASSFQGRIPNEQFF.

This clonotype appeared a single time. V is TRBV5-1 and J is TRBJ2-7; D may be TRBD1 (6 bases). Trimming left V 6 bases short and J 2 bases short, with 9 bases between. The germline V gene has CDR1 SGHRS and CDR2 YFSETQ. This CDR3 is built from 12 residues. CDR3 protein: CASKDSAYEQYF. In DNA, the CDR3 is TGCGCCAGCAAGGACAGCGCCTACGAGCAGTACTTC.

The chain links TRBV2 to TRBJ2-1, with D maybe TRBD2 (6 bases). Germline V gene sequence: CDR1 SNHLY, CDR2 FYNNEI. This CDR3 is 17 amino acids long. Between the trimmed V and J ends, which lost 6 bases and 0 bases, there was a span of 18 bases. CDR3 protein: CASSWDRRGSSYNEQFF. The CDR3 DNA sequence: TGTGCCAGCAGCTGGGACCGGCGGGGAAGCTCCTACAATGAGCAGTTCTTC. Full variable domain (rest looked up from reference TRBV2 and TRBJ2-1): EPEVTQTPSHQVTQMGQEVILRCVPISNHLYFYWYRQILGQKVEFLVSFYNNEISEKSEIFDDQFSVERPDGSNFTLKIRSTKLEDSAMYFCASSWDRRGSSYNEQFFGPGTRLTVL.

The chain has TRBV30 and TRBJ2-2, with a tentative D call TRBD1 (5 bases). V gave up 6 bases and J gave up 2 bases, with 16 bases separating them. The CDR3 spans 15 residues. Germline loops: CDR1 GTSNPN, CDR2 SVGIG (reference sequence). CDR3 bases: TGTGCCTGCCCTCAGGGTCTTGGAAACACCGGGGAGCTGTTTTTT. Protein: CACPQGLGNTGELFF. Full variable domain (rest looked up from reference TRBV30 and TRBJ2-2): SQTIHQWPATLVQPVGSPLSLECTVEGTSNPNLYWYRQAAGRGLQLLFYSVGIGQISSEVPQNLSASRPQDRQFILSSKKLLLSDSGFYLCACPQGLGNTGELFFGEGSRLTVL.

CDR3 region: CAWSAPGQSTDTQYF. CDR3 DNA sequence: TGTGCCTGGAGCGCCCCGGGACAGAGCACAGATACGCAGTATTTT. This sequence joins TRBV30 and TRBJ2-3, with TRBD1 matching over 7 bases. Germline V lookup: CDR1 GTSNPN, CDR2 SVGIG (reference sequence). J lost 0 bases, V lost 3 bases, and 6 bases had no gene match. The CDR3 contains 15 residues. Supplemented by reference TRBV30 and TRBJ2-3, the full variable domain reads SQTIHQWPATLVQPVGSPLSLECTVEGTSNPNLYWYRQAAGRGLQLLFYSVGIGQISSEVPQNLSASRPQDRQFILSSKKLLLSDSGFYLCAWSAPGQSTDTQYFGPGTRLTVL.

This chain uses TRBV5-1 with TRBJ2-6; D is uncertain. CDR1 and CDR2 from the germline V gene are SGHRS and YFSETQ. V lost 1 base and J 2 bases, leaving 22 bases between the germline ends. The CDR3 runs to 20 residues. The CDR3 DNA sequence: TGCGCCAGCAGCTTGTTCACCCGGCAGTTCGTGATGACTGGGGCCAACGTCCTGACTTTC. Translation gives CASSLFTRQFVMTGANVLTF.

The genes are TRBV4-1 and TRBJ1-5; D possibly corresponds to TRBD1 (6 bases). Per the germline V gene, CDR1 is MGHRA and CDR2 is YSYEKL. The CDR3 consists of 17 residues. V was pared by 1 base and J by 0 bases, with 13 bases between. The CDR3 region is CASSQGPTGDSNQPQHF. The CDR3 DNA reads as TGCGCCAGCAGCCAAGGTCCGACAGGAGATAGCAATCAGCCCCAGCATTTT.

The CDR3 nucleotides read TGTGCCTGGAGTCGGAGGGAAACGGACACTGAAGCTTTCTTT. Residues: CAWSRRETDTEAFF. The rearrangement links TRBV30 to TRBJ1-1; D gene uncertain. Trimming took 2 bases from V and 3 from J, leaving 13 bases between them. This CDR3 region has 14 residues. Germline V CDR1 and CDR2: GTSNPN, SVGIG (reference sequence). The full variable domain, with the rest looked up from reference TRBV30 and TRBJ1-1, is SQTIHQWPATLVQPVGSPLSLECTVEGTSNPNLYWYRQAAGRGLQLLFYSVGIGQISSEVPQNLSASRPQDRQFILSSKKLLLSDSGFYLCAWSRRETDTEAFFGQGTRLTVV.

The V and J genes are TRBV20-1 and TRBJ1-2, with 10 bases matching TRBD1. CDR1 DFQATT and CDR2 SNEGSKA come from the germline V gene (reference sequence). With V trimmed by 3 bases and J by 5 bases, 12 bases remained unmatched. CDR3 length: 16 residues. CDR3 coding DNA: TGCAGTGCTAGTCAGACAGGGGGCGGACAGGGGTATGGCTACACCTTC. As protein: CSASQTGGGQGYGYTF.

CDR3 coding DNA: TGCAGTGCTAGGTCTACAGGGTCTCCTAACTATGGCTACACCTTC. Encoded protein: CSARSTGSPNYGYTF. V is TRBV20-1 and J is TRBJ1-2, with D possibly being TRBD1 (6 bases). The CDR3 length is 15 residues. The V end was cut by 3 bases, the J end by 0 bases, with 14 bases between. CDR1 and CDR2 from the germline V gene are DFQATT and SNEGSKA (reference sequence).

The chain has TRBV7-9 and TRBJ2-5; no clear D. The CDR3 totals 15 residues. Trimming shortened V by 3 bases and J by 2 bases, and 13 bases separated the two germline ends. Germline V gene data show CDR1 as SEHNR and CDR2 as FQNEAQ (reference sequence). The CDR3 DNA follows: TGTGCCAGCAGCTTGGGTATAGTAGCTCAAGAGACCCAGTACTTC. The encoded protein is CASSLGIVAQETQYF.

The gene calls are TRBV12-3 or TRBV12-4 and TRBJ1-5, with D uncertain. The CDR3 contains 13 residues. The ends were cut back, 3 bases at V and 6 bases at J, with 9 bases in the middle. In DNA form, the CDR3 reads TGTGCCAGCAGTTTGAGGAGGAGTCAGCCCCAGCATTTT. As protein: CASSLRRSQPQHF.

The V gene is TRBV10-3, the J gene TRBJ2-5, with a weak D call TRBD1 (5 bases). V was pared by 5 bases and J by 2 bases, with 12 bases between. The length of the CDR3 is 14 residues. Germline V lookup: CDR1 ENHRY, CDR2 SYGVKD. CDR3 nucleotide sequence: TGTGCCATCAGTTCAGGGCTGGGGCAAGAGACCCAGTACTTC. Residues: CAISSGLGQETQYF.

The chain uses TRBV7-8 and TRBJ2-7; maybe TRBD2 (6 bases). Trimming stripped 8 bases from V and 6 bases from J, with 11 bases between. The CDR3 is made up of 11 amino acids. Germline values: CDR1 SGHVS, CDR2 FQNEAQ. This CDR3 is CASRAGGEQYF. The CDR3 nucleotides are TGTGCCAGCCGGGCCGGGGGCGAGCAGTACTTC.

The genes are TRBV5-1 and TRBJ2-7; D not resolved. V shed 0 bases and J shed 0 bases, with 4 bases lying between them. Germline V gene data show CDR1 as SGHRS and CDR2 as YFSETQ. CDR3 length equals 13 residues. Here the CDR3 reads CASSLDGSYEQYF. CDR3 DNA sequence: TGCGCCAGCAGCTTGGACGGCTCCTACGAGCAGTACTTC.

V is TRBV7-9 and J is TRBJ1-5; D is perhaps TRBD1 (6 bases). The CDR3 contains 13 residues. CDR1 SEHNR and CDR2 FQNEAQ come from the germline V gene (reference sequence). V lost 5 bases and J 3 bases, leaving 8 bases between the germline ends. The CDR3 nucleotides are TGTGCCAGCAGCCGACAGGTCAATCAGCCCCAGCATTTT. Translation gives CASSRQVNQPQHF. Using reference TRBV7-9 and TRBJ1-5 for the parts outside the CDR3, the full variable domain is DTGVSQNPRHKITKRGQNVTFRCDPISEHNRLYWYRQTLGQGPEFLTYFQNEAQLEKSRLLSDRFSAERPKGSFSTLEIQRTEQGDSAMYLCASSRQVNQPQHFGDGTRLSIL.

This clonotype was picked up one time. The rearrangement joins TRBV7-9 to TRBJ2-6; D remains unclear. CDR3 length: 15 residues. Germline CDR1 SEHNR, CDR2 FQNEAQ (reference sequence). V lost 5 bases and J lost 2, with 10 bases in between. CDR3 amino acids: CASSPYGAGANVLTF. Written as DNA, the CDR3 is TGTGCCAGCAGCCCATATGGGGCTGGGGCCAACGTCCTGACTTTC.

The chain recombines TRBV3-1 with TRBJ2-7, with 11 bases aligning to TRBD2. Germline values: CDR1 LGHDT, CDR2 YNNKEL (reference sequence). The CDR3 covers 15 residues. The trim removed 7 bases at V and 3 bases at J, leaving 8 bases unmatched. In nucleotides, the CDR3 is TGTGCCAGCACCTTCTCTAGCGGGGGGTACTACGAGCAGTACTTC. Its protein is CASTFSSGGYYEQYF.